One sample yielded the 26 T cell receptor beta chains listed below, sequenced in a study of regulatory T cells in long-lasting Graves disease. This sample's time point: newly diagnosed GD, antithyroid drugs for less than 3 months. PBMC RNA was the source of the TCR library. Arm-PCR of CDR3 regions and iRepertoire HTBI primers were the basis on which TCR beta libraries were built. TCRdb analysed the multiplex PCR reads with MiXCR anew, one entry per CDR3 protein. Among about 430,000 distinct CDR3 sequences, about 15% were seen once, and the ten largest hold about 7.6%. The same data also contributed to another study, on T cells in Graves' hyperthyroidism and ophthalmopathy.

The material was peripheral blood mononuclear cells (PBMCs), obtained at new diagnosis, from a patient treated with antithyroid drugs. Receptors were obtained from a woman between 40 and 50 years old with Graves disease.

This clonotype was picked up many times. The chain uses TRBV28 and TRBJ1-4, with D possibly matching TRBD1 (6 bases). Trimming removed 2 bases from V and 0 bases from J, with 13 bases in between. This CDR3 has 17 residues. The germline V gene has CDR1 MDHEN and CDR2 SYDVKM. CDR3 sequence (DNA): TGTGCCAGCAGTTTAATGAGGGGGAAGGCAACTAATGAAAAACTGTTTTTT. Protein product: CASSLMRGKATNEKLFF. The full variable domain, completed using reference TRBV28 and TRBJ1-4, is DVKVTQSSRYLVKRTGEKVFLECVQDMDHENMFWYRQDPGLGLRLIYFSYDVKMKEKGDIPEGYSVSREKKERFSLILESASTNQTSMYLCASSLMRGKATNEKLFFGSGTQLSVL.

This clonotype was detected ten times or more. This chain links TRBV11-3 with TRBJ2-5; TRBD1 agrees at 11 bases. V was pared by 5 bases and J by 0 bases, with 20 bases of the junction left unmatched. Per the germline V gene, CDR1 is SGHNT and CDR2 is YENEEA. This CDR3 comprises 21 residues. CDR3: CASSHGQGAHDIAEDQETQYF. The CDR3 DNA sequence: TGTGCCAGCAGCCATGGACAGGGGGCCCATGATATCGCGGAGGACCAAGAGACCCAGTACTTC.

This rearrangement joins TRBV6-1 to TRBJ2-7, with TRBD1 matching 8 bases. The junction had 2 bases not matched to a gene; V was cut back by 7 bases and J by 3 bases. Germline CDR1 is MNHNS and CDR2 is SASEGT. The CDR3 runs 12 residues. Written as DNA, the CDR3 is TGTGCCAGCACAGGGGGCGGCTACGAGCAGTACTTC. It translates to CASTGGGYEQYF.

In its sample, this clonotype was seen many times. The chain employs TRBV19 and TRBJ2-2, with TRBD1 matching 8 bases. This CDR3 comprises 15 residues. Germline V gene sequence: CDR1 LNHDA, CDR2 SQIVND (reference sequence). V dropped 4 bases and J dropped 3; count of bases not matched to a gene: 4. The DNA for the CDR3 is TGTGCCAGTAGTACCCGGGACAGGCACACCGGGGAGCTGTTTTTT. Protein sequence: CASSTRDRHTGELFF.

This clonotype appeared many times. The rearrangement links TRBV28 to TRBJ1-5; a weak D match, TRBD1 (5 bases). V was cut by 5 bases and J by 6 bases, with 11 bases left in between. Germline V gene sequence: CDR1 MDHEN, CDR2 SYDVKM. The CDR3 runs 13 residues. CDR3: CASSLGGFQPQHF. In DNA form, the CDR3 reads TGTGCCAGCAGTCTGGGGGGATTTCAGCCCCAGCATTTT. Variable domain in full (rest from reference TRBV28 and TRBJ1-5): DVKVTQSSRYLVKRTGEKVFLECVQDMDHENMFWYRQDPGLGLRLIYFSYDVKMKEKGDIPEGYSVSREKKERFSLILESASTNQTSMYLCASSLGGFQPQHFGDGTRLSIL.

This clonotype has a handful of counts. V and J are TRBV5-1 and TRBJ2-7, with 12 bases lining up with TRBD1. The germline gives CDR1 SGHRS, CDR2 YFSETQ. The CDR3 runs to 15 residues. The V gene end was trimmed by 5 bases and the J gene end by 4 bases; junction bases not matched to a gene: 7. CDR3 in amino acids: CASSVGTGGLYEQYF. CDR3 bases: TGCGCCAGCAGTGTGGGGACAGGGGGCCTTTACGAGCAGTACTTC.

This clonotype is a singleton in its sample. V and J are TRBV20-1 and TRBJ2-7, with unresolved D. The CDR3 spans 11 residues. Germline V gene lookup returns CDR1 DFQATT and CDR2 SNEGSKA (reference sequence). Trimming left V 6 bases short and J 7 bases short, with 13 bases between. CDR3 DNA: TGCAGTGCCATACACGTGTGGGAGCAGTACTTC. It yields the protein CSAIHVWEQYF.

The rearrangement links TRBV7-8 to TRBJ2-7, with unresolved D. The germline V and J ends were trimmed by 2 bases and 5 bases, with 13 bases remaining between them. This CDR3 contains 14 residues. Germline V lookup: CDR1 SGHVS, CDR2 FQNEAQ. The CDR3 DNA is TGTGCCAGCAGCTTAACCGGATTTGGGAACGAGCAGTACTTC. Its translation is CASSLTGFGNEQYF.

This clonotype has just a few counts. CDR3: CAISSGTYYEQYF. For the CDR3, the DNA is TGTGCCATCAGTTCCGGGACTTACTACGAGCAGTACTTC. The chain links TRBV10-3 to TRBJ2-7; weak D call: TRBD2 (6 bases). Looked up from germline, CDR1 is ENHRY and CDR2 is SYGVKD. The CDR3 is made up of 13 amino acids. The V end was cut by 5 bases, the J end by 3 bases, with 11 bases between.

Regarding this clonotype: This clone may be a read error of a much larger clone one base away. V and J are TRBV7-3 and TRBJ2-1, with D possibly matching TRBD2 (7 bases). This CDR3 contains 15 residues. CDR1 is SGHTA and CDR2 is FQGTGA in the germline V gene. V was clipped by 3 bases and J by 10 bases, with 19 bases between them. CDR3 sequence (DNA): TGTGCCAGCAGCTTGGTAGTGGGGGGGGCGAGGGAGCAGTTCTTC. It yields the protein CASSLVVGGAREQFF.

This chain connects TRBV6-2 or TRBV6-3 to TRBJ2-7; TRBD2 aligns across 10 bases. The germline V gene has CDR1 MNHEY and CDR2 SVGEGT. The CDR3 length is 16 residues. The V gene end was trimmed by 0 bases and the J gene end by 4 bases; junction bases not matched to a gene: 6. CDR3 in amino acids: CASSYSSGLARYEQYF. Written as DNA, the CDR3 is TGTGCCAGCAGTTACTCGTCGGGACTAGCGAGGTACGAGCAGTACTTC.

This clonotype has at least ten counts. The V call is TRBV9, the J call TRBJ2-5; D not certain. V lost 0 bases, J lost 5 bases, and 11 bases lay in between. CDR3 size: 14 residues. The germline gives CDR1 SGDLS, CDR2 YYNGEE. The CDR3, as DNA: TGTGCCAGCAGCGTAGCTCCAGCTCCCGAGACCCAGTACTTC. This translates into CASSVAPAPETQYF.

This clonotype came up many times. The chain combines TRBV29-1 with TRBJ2-5; possible D gene TRBD2, 6 bases. The CDR3 totals 15 residues. CDR1 SQVTM and CDR2 ANQGSEA come from the germline V gene. V lost 0 bases and J 5 bases, leaving 16 bases between the germline ends. CDR3: CSVEDHRGGGETQYF. In DNA form, the CDR3 reads TGCAGCGTTGAAGATCACCGGGGCGGAGGGGAGACCCAGTACTTC.

This clonotype was counted many times. In DNA form, the CDR3 reads TGTGCCACGGGAGGGCAGGGGAACACCGGGGAGCTGTTTTTT. This encodes CATGGQGNTGELFF. V is TRBV12-3 or TRBV12-4 and J is TRBJ2-2, with 8 nucleotides matching TRBD2. V lost 10 bases, J lost 1 base, and 5 bases stayed unmatched. The CDR3 runs 14 residues.

A few counts support this clonotype. A far larger clone is a single base away, which makes a read error likely. The chain links TRBV28 to TRBJ2-7; D perhaps matches TRBD2 (6 bases). The better agreement between TRBJ2-3 and the DNA end casts doubt on the J call. The CDR3 consists of 15 residues. The germline V gene has CDR1 MDHEN and CDR2 SYDVKM. The CDR3, as DNA: TGTGCCAGCAGGGACACCGGGACTGCAACAGATGCGCAGTATTTT. Its translation is CASRDTGTATDAQYF.

This clonotype was detected a few times. V and J are TRBV27 and TRBJ1-4; weak D call: TRBD1 (6 bases). The V and J ends lost 7 bases and 8 bases respectively, with 14 bases between them. The CDR3 consists of 13 residues. Germline V CDR1 and CDR2: MNHEY, SMNVEV (reference sequence). CDR3 amino acids: CASKGGGREKLFF. As DNA, the CDR3 is TGTGCCAGCAAGGGAGGGGGAAGGGAAAAACTGTTTTTT.

CDR3: CATSGSSYQETQYF. The DNA of the CDR3 is TGTGCCACCAGTGGCTCTTCGTACCAAGAGACCCAGTACTTC. The chain has TRBV24-1 and TRBJ2-5; D call uncertain. CDR3 length: 14 residues. Trimming cost V 5 bases and J 0 bases, with 9 bases left between them. Germline values: CDR1 KGHDR, CDR2 SFDVKD.

This rearrangement joins TRBV12-3 or TRBV12-4 to TRBJ2-5, with D hard to call. The V end lost 5 bases, the J end lost 7 bases, and 8 bases lay between the germline ends. The CDR3 runs to 11 residues. Written as DNA, the CDR3 is TGTGCCAGCAGTGCTTCTCGGACCCAGTACTTC. This translates into CASSASRTQYF.

This clonotype showed up just a few times. V gene TRBV5-1 combines with J gene TRBJ2-3; D may be TRBD1 (5 bases). This CDR3 spans 15 amino acids. Between the trimmed V and J ends, which lost 2 bases and 3 bases, there was a span of 13 bases. Germline assignment: CDR1 SGHRS and CDR2 YFSETQ. The CDR3 region is CASSFQGDRTDTQYF. The CDR3 nucleotides are TGCGCCAGCAGCTTTCAGGGCGATAGGACAGATACGCAGTATTTT.

The sample holds many counts of this clonotype. V usage is TRBV19 and J usage is TRBJ1-2; D gene unclear. The germline V gene encodes CDR1 LNHDA and CDR2 SQIVND (reference sequence). Trimming removed 10 bases from V and 8 bases from J, with 20 bases in between. This CDR3 spans 13 amino acids. CDR3 DNA sequence: TGTGCCACCTCGGTTCAGCTCCCGGGAGGCTACACCTTC. Its protein product is CATSVQLPGGYTF.

In its sample, this clonotype was seen many times. V gene TRBV3-1 combines with J gene TRBJ2-5, with 9 bases matching TRBD1. The ends lost 4 bases at V and 0 bases at J; junction bases unmatched: 9. This CDR3 spans 17 amino acids. CDR1 is LGHDT and CDR2 is YNNKEL in the germline V gene (reference sequence). CDR3 in amino acids: CASSPRDRAGDQETQYF. CDR3 nucleotides: TGTGCCAGCAGCCCCCGGGACAGGGCCGGGGACCAAGAGACCCAGTACTTC.

The sample holds many counts of this clonotype. The chain uses TRBV5-1 and TRBJ2-1, with no clear D. CDR1 and CDR2 from the germline V gene are SGHRS and YFSETQ. The V gene lost 0 bases and the J gene lost 13 bases, with 8 bases spanning the gap. The CDR3 runs to 11 residues. In nucleotides, the CDR3 is TGCGCCAGCAGCTTGGCTCAGCAACAGTTCTTC. It codes for CASSLAQQQFF. Drawing the rest from reference TRBV5-1 and TRBJ2-1, the complete variable domain is KAGVTQTPRYLIKTRGQQVTLSCSPISGHRSVSWYQQTPGQGLQFLFEYFSETQRNKGNFPGRFSGRQFSNSRSEMNVSTLELGDSALYLCASSLAQQQFFGPGTRLTVL.

V is TRBV6-5 and J is TRBJ2-7; 9 nucleotides align to TRBD1. V was pared by 2 bases and J by 2 bases, with 4 bases of the junction left unmatched. Germline V lookup: CDR1 MNHEY, CDR2 SVGAGI. This CDR3 contains 15 residues. CDR3 region: CASSYGTGTTYEQYF. The CDR3 DNA follows: TGTGCCAGCAGTTACGGGACAGGGACCACCTACGAGCAGTACTTC.

This clonotype was counted at least ten times. The chain recombines TRBV14 with TRBJ2-1; 13 positions agree with TRBD2. V lost 3 bases to trimming and J lost 2 bases; unmatched junction nucleotides: 4. The length of the CDR3 is 17 residues. CDR1 is SGHDN, CDR2 FVKESK, per germline. The CDR3 nucleotides are TGTGCCAGCAGCCAGACTAGCGGGAGGCCCCCCTACAATGAGCAGTTCTTC. Translating gives CASSQTSGRPPYNEQFF.

There are many counts of this clonotype. The DNA for the CDR3 is TGCAGTGCTAGGGGGACAGGGCGGTCTGTCACTGAAGCTTTCTTT. The encoded protein is CSARGTGRSVTEAFF. This rearrangement joins TRBV20-1 to TRBJ1-1; 9 nucleotides line up with TRBD1. CDR1 and CDR2 (germline): DFQATT, SNEGSKA (reference sequence). This CDR3 contains 15 residues. The ends lost 3 bases at V and 4 bases at J; junction bases unmatched: 9.

This clonotype has ten or more counts. The genes are TRBV20-1 and TRBJ2-1, with TRBD1 matching over 11 bases. CDR1 DFQATT and CDR2 SNEGSKA come from the germline V gene (reference sequence). Trimming removed 5 bases from V and 8 bases from J; junction bases left unmatched: 5. The CDR3 consists of 13 residues. DNA for the CDR3: TGCAGTGCTCCGGGACAGGGGGAAGATGAGCAGTTCTTC. Translation gives CSAPGQGEDEQFF.